A single sample is the source of the 7 T cell receptor beta chains below, sequenced in a study of T cell repertoires in cytomegalovirus infection. TCRdb processed the reads anew with MiXCR; each CDR3 protein has one entry. This repertoire shows 95,000 to 120,000 distinct CDR3 sequences, over 25% found once; its top ten account for 41%. What these receptors recognize is not known. Sequenced here: CD8+ T cells from cultured PBMCs, sampled from culture after CMV antigen stimulation. All receptors derive from a human donor in good health (CMV status not recorded). Some clones in this sample may be carry-over from other donors' samples.

This clonotype was recorded a few times. The rearrangement joins TRBV29-1 to TRBJ2-7, with 7 bases matching TRBD2. Germline CDR1 SQVTM, CDR2 ANQGSEA. The CDR3 totals 12 residues. CDR3 nucleotides: TGCAGACTTAAGCGGGGTTATTACGAGCAGTACTTC. Translated, it gives CRLKRGYYEQYF.

In this sample, this clonotype turned up many times. The gene calls are TRBV7-2 and TRBJ2-7; 7 nucleotides align to TRBD1. This CDR3 region has 16 residues. Unmatched junction bases numbered 10, after V lost 2 bases and J lost 3 bases. CDR1 and CDR2 (germline): SGHTA, FQGNSA. The CDR3, as DNA: TGTGCCAGCAGCTTATCGACAGGGAATGGGTTCTACGAGCAGTACTTC. Translated, it gives CASSLSTGNGFYEQYF.

There are a few counts of this clonotype. The chain recombines TRBV2 with TRBJ1-1, with TRBD1 matching over 7 bases. Trimming took 3 bases from V and 5 from J; bases not matched to a gene: 9. Looked up from germline, CDR1 is SNHLY and CDR2 is FYNNEI. The CDR3 sequence is 15 residues long. The CDR3 loop reads CASSESRGLGTEAFF. DNA of the CDR3: TGTGCCAGCAGTGAGTCTAGGGGGCTGGGGACTGAAGCTTTCTTT. The full variable domain, its missing parts supplied by reference TRBV2 and TRBJ1-1, is EPEVTQTPSHQVTQMGQEVILRCVPISNHLYFYWYRQILGQKVEFLVSFYNNEISEKSEIFDDQFSVERPDGSNFTLKIRSTKLEDSAMYFCASSESRGLGTEAFFGQGTRLTVV.

The rearrangement uses TRBV27 and TRBJ1-4; 7 bases fit TRBD1. The germline gives CDR1 MNHEY, CDR2 SMNVEV (reference sequence). The V and J ends lost 5 bases and 8 bases, in that order; junction bases with no gene match: 11. This CDR3 contains 15 residues. CDR3 nucleotide sequence: TGTGCCAGCAGTATCTCAAAGGGGGCGCAAGAAAAACTGTTTTTT. This translates into CASSISKGAQEKLFF.

This clonotype was detected a few times. The CDR3 reads CASSSGGRIDTQYF. The CDR3 DNA follows: TGTGCCAGCAGTTCCGGGGGGCGGATAGATACGCAGTATTTT. The genes are TRBV27 and TRBJ2-3; tentatively, D is TRBD2 (7 bases). Germline V gene data show CDR1 as MNHEY and CDR2 as SMNVEV (reference sequence). The CDR3 is 14 amino acids. Between the trimmed V and J ends, which lost 4 bases and 5 bases, there was a span of 13 bases.

The CDR3 nucleotides read TGTGCCAGCCCACCCGACAGACCAACTGAAGCTTTCTTT. Protein sequence: CASPPDRPTEAFF. The chain recombines TRBV6-1 with TRBJ1-1; the D gene is possibly TRBD1 (5 bases). Trimming removed 8 bases at V and 5 bases at J, with 15 bases between. Germline loops: CDR1 MNHNS, CDR2 SASEGT. The CDR3 extends over 13 amino acids.

This clonotype was seen a few times. The V call is TRBV7-3, the J call TRBJ2-3, with 8 bases matching TRBD2. Losses at the gene ends were 3 bases for V and 0 bases for J; bases not matched to a gene: 8. Germline lookup yields CDR1 SGHTA and CDR2 FQGTGA. The CDR3 sequence is 17 residues long. This chain's CDR3 is CASSLWGGGPSTDTQYF. DNA of the CDR3: TGTGCCAGCAGCTTGTGGGGCGGGGGGCCTAGCACAGATACGCAGTATTTT.